This T cell receptor beta chain was recorded in a study of T-cell reconstitution after alpha-beta-depleted transplantation in children. The study, taken as a whole, reports: Surviving recipient T cells and thymic progenitors accounted for the high day-60 TCRbeta diversity observed in some patients. The main origin of T-cell counts and diversity one year after transplant was newly produced T cells.

This CDR3 spans 14 amino acids. Unmatched junction bases numbered 6, after V lost 7 bases and J lost 2 bases. CDR1 and CDR2 from the germline V gene are KGHDR and SFDVKD. This clonotype was seen more than once but under ten times. The antigen is undetermined. The authors prepared the TCRbeta library with unique molecular identifiers. TCRdb used MiXCR to reprocess the PCR reads, holding one entry per CDR3 protein. The table lists approximately 80,000 distinct CDR3 sequences, 11% to 15% of them singletons. The origin of this receptor is a male patient aged 2-15 years who had a stem cell transplant for acute lymphoblastic leukemia, so the T cells may come from the graft donor. The sample in question was PBMCs, mostly from graft donor cells, obtained 180 days after TCRalphabeta/CD19-depleted stem cell transplant. The chain combines TRBV24-1 with TRBJ2-7; 8 nucleotides line up with TRBD1. CDR3 in DNA: TGTGCCACCAGCTACGACAGGGGTACCTACGAGCAGTACTTC. The encoded protein is CATSYDRGTYEQYF.